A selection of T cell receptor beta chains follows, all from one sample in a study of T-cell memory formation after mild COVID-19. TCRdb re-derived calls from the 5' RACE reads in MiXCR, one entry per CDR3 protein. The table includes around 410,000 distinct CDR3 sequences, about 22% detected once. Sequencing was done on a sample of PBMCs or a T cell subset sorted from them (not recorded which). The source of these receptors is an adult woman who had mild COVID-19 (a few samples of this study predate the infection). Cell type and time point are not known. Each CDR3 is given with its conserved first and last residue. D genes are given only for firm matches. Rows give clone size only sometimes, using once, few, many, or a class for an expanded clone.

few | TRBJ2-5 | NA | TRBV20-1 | TGCAGTGCTAGAGAGGAGTTCAGAATCGGAGCGCTCCAAGAGACCCAGTACTTC | CSAREEFRIGALQETQYF
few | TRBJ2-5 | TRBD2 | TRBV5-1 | TGCGCCAGCAGCCGTCTGCCACTAGCGGGGGTCCCACAAGAGACCCAGTACTTC | CASSRLPLAGVPQETQYF
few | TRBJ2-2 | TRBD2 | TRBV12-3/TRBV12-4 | TGTGCCAGCAGCTTCCCTGGACTAGCGGGGGCCGGGGAGCTGTTTTTT | CASSFPGLAGAGELFF
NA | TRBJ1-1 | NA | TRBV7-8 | TGTGCCAGCAGCCCGGGACACATCAGGAACACTGAAGCTTTCTTT | CASSPGHIRNTEAFF
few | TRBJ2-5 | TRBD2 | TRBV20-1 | TGCAGTGCTAGAGACGACCGGGGGGGCCGAAGCCTAACCCAGTACTTC | CSARDDRGGRSLTQYF
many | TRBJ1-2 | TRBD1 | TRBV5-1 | TGCGCCAGCAGCTTTACAGGGGAAAGTGCTAACTATGGCTACACCTTC | CASSFTGESANYGYTF
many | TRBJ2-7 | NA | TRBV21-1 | TGTGCCAGCAGCAAAGAACAGGCGGGGGGGCCTTACGACGAGCAGTACTTC | CASSKEQAGGPYDEQYF
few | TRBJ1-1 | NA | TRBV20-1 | TGCAGTGCTAGCGCGTGGGGCAGGGTCATAGATGGCACTGAAGCTTTCTTT | CSASAWGRVIDGTEAFF
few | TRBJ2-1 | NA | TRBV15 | TGTGCCACCAGCAGAGCCAGGGTCCTTCAGCAGTTCTTC | CATSRARVLQQFF
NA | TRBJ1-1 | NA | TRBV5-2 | TGTGCCAGCAGCCCTTGGACAGGGGACACTGAAGCTTTCTTT | CASSPWTGDTEAFF
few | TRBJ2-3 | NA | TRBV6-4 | TGTGCCAGCAGTGAGGGGGGATTGGGCACAGATACGCAGTATTTT | CASSEGGLGTDTQYF
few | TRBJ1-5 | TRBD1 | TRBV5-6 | TGTGCCAGCAGCTTGGGGGGACAGTTCAATCAGCCCCAGCATTTT | CASSLGGQFNQPQHF
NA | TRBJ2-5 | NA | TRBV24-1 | TGTGCCACCAGTGATTTCTCGGCAGAAGAGACCCAGTACTTC | CATSDFSAEETQYF
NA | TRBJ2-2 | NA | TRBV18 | TGTGCCAGCTCACCACCAGGCCAGCAGGGCGGGGAGCTGTTTTTT | CASSPPGQQGGELFF
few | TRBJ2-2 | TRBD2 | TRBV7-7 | TGTGCTAGCAGCTTGGAGACTAGCGGAACCGGGGAGCTGTTTTTT | CASSLETSGTGELFF
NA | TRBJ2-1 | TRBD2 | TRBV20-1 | TGCAGTGCTACCCTTGGACTAGCGGGAGGGTACAATGAGCAGTTCTTC | CSATLGLAGGYNEQFF
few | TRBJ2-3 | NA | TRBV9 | TGTGCCAGCAGCGTAGCTTCAGGGCCTCGCACAGATACGCAGTATTTT | CASSVASGPRTDTQYF
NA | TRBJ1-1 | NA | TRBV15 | TGTGCCACCAGCAGGAATCTGGCTGAAGCTTTCTTT | CATSRNLAEAFF
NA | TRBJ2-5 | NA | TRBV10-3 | TGTGCCATCAGCGGTAGACAAGAGACCCAGTACTTC | CAISGRQETQYF
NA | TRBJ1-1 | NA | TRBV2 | TGTGCCAGCAGTGATGTAGTGAACACTGAAGCTTTCTTT | CASSDVVNTEAFF
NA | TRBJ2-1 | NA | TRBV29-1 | TGCAGCGTTCTCGAATACAATGAGCAGTTCTTC | CSVLEYNEQFF
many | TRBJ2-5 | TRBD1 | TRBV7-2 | TGTGCCAGCAGCGAAATCGACAGGGGTGTCCAAGAGACCCAGTACTTC | CASSEIDRGVQETQYF
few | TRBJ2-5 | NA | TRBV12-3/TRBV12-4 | TGTGCCAGCACTCCGGGACGCCGGCCGGAGACCCAGTACTTC | CASTPGRRPETQYF
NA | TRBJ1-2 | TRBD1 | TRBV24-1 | TGTGCCACCAGTGATCCGGGACAGACGACTCGCTATGGCTACACCTTC | CATSDPGQTTRYGYTF
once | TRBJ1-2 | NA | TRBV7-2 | TGTGCCAGCGCGGGGGGAGGGATTGAAGTGTATGGCTACACCTTC | CASAGGGIEVYGYTF
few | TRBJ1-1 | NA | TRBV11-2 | TGTGCCAGCAGCTCAAACACTGGGACTGAAGCTTTCTTT | CASSSNTGTEAFF
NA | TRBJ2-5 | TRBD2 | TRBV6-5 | TGTGCCAGCAGTTACTGGGGACTAGCAGGACGAGAGACCCAGTACTTC | CASSYWGLAGRETQYF
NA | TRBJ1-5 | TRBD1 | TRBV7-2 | TGTGCCAGCAGCCGGGGACAGGCGGACTTTCAGCCCCAGCATTTT | CASSRGQADFQPQHF
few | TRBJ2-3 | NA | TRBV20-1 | TGCAGTGTTTTCCCAAGAGGGACAGATACGCAGTATTTT | CSVFPRGTDTQYF
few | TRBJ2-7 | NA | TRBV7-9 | TGTGCCAGCAGCTTAGTTTATGCAGGGCACGAGCAGTACTTC | CASSLVYAGHEQYF
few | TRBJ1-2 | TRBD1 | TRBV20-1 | TGCAGTTCCTCAGGGGGCCCTACCTATGGCTACACCTTC | CSSSGGPTYGYTF
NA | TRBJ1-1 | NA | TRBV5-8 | TGTGCCAGCAGTGGAAGTATCACTGAAGCTTTCTTT | CASSGSITEAFF
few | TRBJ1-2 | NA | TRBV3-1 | TGTGCCAGCAGCCCCGGCCCGGGGCAGGGCTATGGCTACACCTTC | CASSPGPGQGYGYTF
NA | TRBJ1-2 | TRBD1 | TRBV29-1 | TGCAGCGTGGGACAGGAAGGCTACACCTTC | CSVGQEGYTF
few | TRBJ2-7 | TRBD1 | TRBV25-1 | TGTGCCAGCAAGGGACAGAGCTCCTACGAGCAGTACTTC | CASKGQSSYEQYF
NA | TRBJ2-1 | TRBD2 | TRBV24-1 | TGTGCCACCCGGGGGACTAGCCATGAGCAGTTCTTC | CATRGTSHEQFF
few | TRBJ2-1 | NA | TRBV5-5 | TGTGCCAGCAGCCCGGGACCAATGCGAATCGTCAATGAGCAGTTCTTC | CASSPGPMRIVNEQFF
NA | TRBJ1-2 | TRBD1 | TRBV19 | TGTGCCAGTAGTGGGGACAGTAGTTATGGCTACACCTTC | CASSGDSSYGYTF
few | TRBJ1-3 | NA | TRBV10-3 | TGTGCCATCAATACCGGGACGGTGGGAAACACCATATATTTT | CAINTGTVGNTIYF
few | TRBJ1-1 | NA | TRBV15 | TGTGCCACCAGCTCCCGAAGACAGAGCCTGAACACTGAAGCTTTCTTT | CATSSRRQSLNTEAFF
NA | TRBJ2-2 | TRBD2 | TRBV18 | TGTGCCAGCTCACCCAAAGAACTAGCGGGTATCGCGAACACCGGGGAGCTGTTTTTT | CASSPKELAGIANTGELFF
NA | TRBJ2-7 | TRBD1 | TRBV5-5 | TGTGCCAGCACTCCTGGACAGGGCGGTTACGAGCAGTACTTC | CASTPGQGGYEQYF
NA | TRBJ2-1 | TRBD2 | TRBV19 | TGTGCCAGTCAAAGCGGGATCGGAAACTACAATGAGCAGTTCTTC | CASQSGIGNYNEQFF
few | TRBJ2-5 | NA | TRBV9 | TGTGCCAGCAGCGCTGACAGCCCGCCGCGGGAGACCCAGTACTTC | CASSADSPPRETQYF
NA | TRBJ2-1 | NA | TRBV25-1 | TGTGCCAGCACCCGGTCCGGGGGGCTACGTGAGCAGTTCTTC | CASTRSGGLREQFF
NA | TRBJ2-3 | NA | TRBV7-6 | TGTGCCAGCAGCTTAGGGTGGGGGGCGCTAGATACGCAGTATTTT | CASSLGWGALDTQYF
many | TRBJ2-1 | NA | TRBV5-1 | TGCGCCAGCAGCAAAAGAGTCAATGAGCAGTTCTTC | CASSKRVNEQFF
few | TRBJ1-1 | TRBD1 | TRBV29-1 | TGCAGCGTTGAAGAGGGCAGGGGGGACACTGAAGCTTTCTTT | CSVEEGRGDTEAFF
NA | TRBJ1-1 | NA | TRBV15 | TGTGCCACCAGCAGAGCCGGGGGCGGCGCTGAAGCTTTCTTT | CATSRAGGGAEAFF
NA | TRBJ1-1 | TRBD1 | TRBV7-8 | TGTGCCAGCAGAGAGACAGGGGTCGTCGGCGAAGCTTTCTTT | CASRETGVVGEAFF
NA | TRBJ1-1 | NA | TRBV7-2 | TGTGCCAGCAGCCCCTCGACAGAGTTGAACACTGAAGCTTTCTTT | CASSPSTELNTEAFF
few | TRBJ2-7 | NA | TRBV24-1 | TGTGCCACCAGTGATTTGCTCGCCCCCTACGAGCAGTACTTC | CATSDLLAPYEQYF
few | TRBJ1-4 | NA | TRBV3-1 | TGTGCCAGCAGCCTCACGGGACAATTTAATGAAAAACTGTTTTTT | CASSLTGQFNEKLFF
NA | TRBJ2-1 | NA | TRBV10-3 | TGTGCCATCAGTGAGTCGGGAGCGCGGAATGAGCAGTTCTTC | CAISESGARNEQFF
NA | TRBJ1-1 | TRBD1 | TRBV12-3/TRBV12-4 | TGTGCCAGCAGTTTGGTGCCAGGGGGAGCTTTCTTT | CASSLVPGGAFF
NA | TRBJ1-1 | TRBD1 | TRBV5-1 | TGTGCCAGCTCACCAGGGGGCTCGGGCACTGAAGCTTTCTTT | CASSPGGSGTEAFF
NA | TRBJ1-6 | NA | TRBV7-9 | TGTGCCAGCAGCAACGACCACCCTGGGTCACCCCTCCACTTT | CASSNDHPGSPLHF